Below, 13 T cell receptor beta chains from the same sample are listed, as sequenced in a study of tumour-infiltrating T cells in Burkitt lymphoma. Sequencing used immunoSEQ multiplex PCR; TCRdb keeps in-frame clones, though not all of them. The data hold thousands of clones, with over 65% observed a single time. Sequencing was done on a sample of tumor tissue. The receptors here all came from a human donor with Burkitt lymphoma.

The chain joins TRBV2 to TRBJ2-7; a possible D gene is TRBD2 (5 bases). CDR1 SNHLY and CDR2 FYNNEI come from the germline V gene. The V gene lost 5 bases and the J gene lost 5 bases, with 22 bases spanning the gap. The length of the CDR3 is 16 residues. In DNA, the CDR3 is TGTGCCAGCAGTAAAGACCCTTTCCTCAGTAGCGACGAGCAGTACTTC. Translation: CASSKDPFLSSDEQYF.

V gene TRBV6-6 combines with J gene TRBJ1-2; no clear D. V lost 7 bases and J 8 bases, leaving 23 bases between the germline ends. Germline values: CDR1 MNHNY, CDR2 SVGAGI (reference sequence). The CDR3 has 15 amino acids. CDR3 bases: TGTGCCAGCACCCGAATCCCCGACTCTCTGGGGGGCTACACCTTC. Protein: CASTRIPDSLGGYTF.

This clone was counted a single time. The chain carries TRBV4-1 and TRBJ2-3; no clear D gene. CDR3 length: 16 amino acids. V was cut by 5 bases and J by 3 bases, with 18 bases left in between. Per the germline V gene, CDR1 is MGHRA and CDR2 is YSYEKL. In nucleotides, the CDR3 is TGCGCCAGCAGCGAAACTCTGGCGGCTAGGACAGATACGCAGTATTTT. Protein product: CASSETLAARTDTQYF.

By sample share, this clone is medium-sized. V is TRBV5-4 and J is TRBJ2-1, with 7 positions matching TRBD1. This CDR3 comprises 13 residues. V dropped 4 bases and J dropped 7; count of bases not matched to a gene: 5. Germline values: CDR1 SGHNT, CDR2 YYREEE (reference sequence). CDR3 loop: CASSTGQLNEQFF. The CDR3 coding sequence is TGTGCCAGCAGCACGGGACAGCTAAATGAGCAGTTCTTC.

The gene calls are TRBV30 and TRBJ1-2, with a tentative D call TRBD1 (6 bases). There are 13 residues in the CDR3. The V and J ends lost 3 bases and 2 bases respectively, with 10 bases between them. Per the germline V gene, CDR1 is GTSNPN and CDR2 is SVGIG (reference sequence). CDR3 nucleotide sequence: TGTGCCTGGAGGGGGGCGGGGAACTATGGCTACACCTTC. Protein sequence: CAWRGAGNYGYTF.

This rearrangement joins TRBV5-1 to TRBJ1-1, with TRBD1 matching 8 bases. Germline V gene lookup returns CDR1 SGHRS and CDR2 YFSETQ. J was trimmed by 4 bases and V by 2 bases; bases with no gene match: 4. CDR3 length: 14 residues. The CDR3 DNA is TGCGCCAGCAGCTTTACAACAGGGGGCACTGAAGCTTTCTTT. Its translation: CASSFTTGGTEAFF.

V is TRBV11-1 and J is TRBJ2-3; 7 bases match TRBD1. With 4 bases clipped from V and 4 bases from J, the junction kept 8 bases outside the gene matches. CDR1 is SGHAT and CDR2 is FQDESV in the germline V gene (reference sequence). The CDR3 covers 15 residues. The CDR3 loop reads CASSWRQGVADTQYF. CDR3 nucleotides: TGTGCCAGCAGCTGGAGACAGGGAGTGGCAGATACGCAGTATTTT.

The rearrangement uses TRBV4-2 and TRBJ1-1; 7 nucleotides agree with TRBD1. The CDR3 is made up of 15 amino acids. Germline CDR1 LGHNA, CDR2 YNFKEQ. The junction had 10 bases not matched to a gene; V was cut back by 2 bases and J by 7 bases. This chain's CDR3 is CASSQPGTARIEAFF. The CDR3 DNA is TGTGCCAGCAGCCAACCAGGGACAGCGAGAATTGAAGCTTTCTTT.

This chain connects TRBV7-3 to TRBJ2-5; TRBD2 matches 11 bases. Germline V gene lookup returns CDR1 SGHTA and CDR2 FQGTGA. This CDR3 is 16 amino acids long. The J segment lost 2 bases and the V segment lost 2 bases, leaving 4 bases of the junction unmatched. Here the CDR3 DNA reads TGTGCCAGCAGCTTATACGGGACTAGCGGACAAGAGACCCAGTACTTC. It codes for CASSLYGTSGQETQYF.

The rearrangement links TRBV11-3 to TRBJ2-7; TRBD1 agrees at 8 bases. The CDR3 sequence is 15 residues long. V gave up 5 bases and J gave up 2 bases; unmatched junction bases: 8. Germline V gene lookup returns CDR1 SGHNT and CDR2 YENEEA. The CDR3 DNA sequence: TGTGCCAGCAGCGACACCGGGACAGGAACCTACGAGCAGTACTTC. It is translated as CASSDTGTGTYEQYF.

The J gene is TRBJ1-2, the V gene TRBV7-8; 9 bases are shared with TRBD1. Trimming removed 5 bases from V and 0 bases from J; junction bases left unmatched: 10. Germline values: CDR1 SGHVS, CDR2 FQNEAQ. CDR3 length equals 17 residues. This chain's CDR3 is CASSTRTGEGPNYGYTF. CDR3 nucleotide sequence: TGTGCCAGCAGCACTCGGACAGGGGAGGGTCCTAACTATGGCTACACCTTC.

The V call is TRBV4-1, the J call TRBJ1-6, with D unclear. The CDR3 is made up of 14 amino acids. V was trimmed by 3 bases and J by 8 bases, leaving 11 bases between them. In germline, CDR1 is MGHRA, CDR2 YSYEKL. This CDR3 is CASSQRASYSPLHF. The DNA for the CDR3 is TGCGCCAGCAGCCAGAGGGCCAGTTATTCACCCCTCCACTTT.

The chain combines TRBV5-1 with TRBJ2-3, with D perhaps matching TRBD2 (6 bases). V lost 0 bases and J 6 bases, leaving 11 bases between the germline ends. Germline V gives CDR1 SGHRS, CDR2 YFSETQ. CDR3 length equals 14 residues. Here the CDR3 reads CASSLDLASDTQYF. CDR3 in DNA: TGCGCCAGCAGCTTGGACCTAGCGAGCGATACGCAGTATTTT.